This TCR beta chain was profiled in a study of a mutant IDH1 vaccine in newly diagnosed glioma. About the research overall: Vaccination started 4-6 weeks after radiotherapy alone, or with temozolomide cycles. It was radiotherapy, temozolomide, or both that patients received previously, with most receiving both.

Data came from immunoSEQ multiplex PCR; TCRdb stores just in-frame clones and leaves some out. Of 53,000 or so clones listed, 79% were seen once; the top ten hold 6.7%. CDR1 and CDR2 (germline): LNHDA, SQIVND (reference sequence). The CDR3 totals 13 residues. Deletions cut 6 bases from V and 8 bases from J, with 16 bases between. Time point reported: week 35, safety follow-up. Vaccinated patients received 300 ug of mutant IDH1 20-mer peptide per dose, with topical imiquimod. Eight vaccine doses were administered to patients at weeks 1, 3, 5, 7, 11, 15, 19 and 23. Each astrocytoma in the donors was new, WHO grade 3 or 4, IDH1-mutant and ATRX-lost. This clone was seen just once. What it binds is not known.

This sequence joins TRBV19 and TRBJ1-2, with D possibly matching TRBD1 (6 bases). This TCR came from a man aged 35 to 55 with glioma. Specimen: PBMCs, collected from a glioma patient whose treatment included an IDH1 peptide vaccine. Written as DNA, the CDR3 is TGTGCCAGTAGAACGGGACACGGTTCGGGCTACACCTTC. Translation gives CASRTGHGSGYTF.